Each of the 25 T cell receptor beta chains below was sequenced from the same sample in a study of TIL therapy for anti-PD-1-resistant metastatic lung cancer. Regarding time point: pre-treatment sample, taken before nivolumab and TIL therapy. The immunoSEQ assay was v3. Repertoires were generated with immunoSEQ multiplex PCR, while TCRdb's copy carries only in-frame clones and drops some. The sample shows more than 50,000 clones, roughly 87% of them seen only once. Sequencing was performed on blood, taken at baseline. The receptors here all came from a person between 25 and 80 years old with non-small cell lung cancer.

V gene TRBV6-6 combines with J gene TRBJ2-2; D assignment may be TRBD1 or TRBD2 (5 bases each). The CDR3 contains 15 residues. Germline V gene lookup returns CDR1 MNHNY and CDR2 SVGAGI (reference sequence). V was shortened by 3 bases and J by 6 bases, with 14 bases between the two germline ends. The CDR3, as DNA: TGTGCCAGCAGTTATTTTATTGGGGGTTCCGGGGAGCTGTTTTTT. Encoded protein: CASSYFIGGSGELFF.

The count of this clone is one. At one end the junction does not follow the germline gene, possibly because of a read error. The chain uses TRBV25-1 and TRBJ2-6; D not resolved. In germline, CDR1 is MGHDK, CDR2 SYGVNS. The CDR3 length is 13 residues. The CDR3 DNA reads as TGTGCCGGCAGTAGCTCTGGGGCCAACGTCCTGACTTTC. It is translated as CAGSSSGANVLTF.

The CDR3 DNA reads as TGTGCCAGTAGTATAGCGCCGGGAGGACGGAGGGAGCAGTACTTC. It codes for CASSIAPGGRREQYF. This sequence joins TRBV19 and TRBJ2-7; 7 nucleotides agree with TRBD2. Germline loops: CDR1 LNHDA, CDR2 SQIVND (reference sequence). The J segment lost 7 bases and the V segment lost 1 base, leaving 10 bases of the junction unmatched. This CDR3 has 15 amino acids.

This clone occurred a few times. The V call is TRBV27, the J call TRBJ1-2; a weak D match, TRBD1 (6 bases). The V and J ends lost 0 bases and 8 bases respectively, with 16 bases between them. Germline CDR1 reads MNHEY; CDR2 reads SMNVEV (reference sequence). The CDR3 covers 15 residues. The CDR3 sequence is CASSLSIGGQGGYTF. As DNA, the CDR3 is TGTGCCAGCAGTTTATCGATCGGGGGGCAGGGCGGCTACACCTTC.

This chain links TRBV16 with TRBJ2-7; D call uncertain. This CDR3 spans 13 amino acids. Germline V CDR1 and CDR2: KGHSY, FQNENV. Trimming took off 5 bases at V and 3 bases at J, with 11 bases between the two ends. DNA of the CDR3: TGTGCCAGCAGCGTGGGTACAGACTACGAGCAGTACTTC. Amino acids: CASSVGTDYEQYF.

This rearrangement joins TRBV29-1 to TRBJ1-4; D remains ambiguous. This CDR3 region has 13 residues. CDR1 is SQVTM and CDR2 is ANQGSEA in the germline V gene. V lost 5 bases and J lost 4, with 11 bases in between. Written as DNA, the CDR3 is TGCAGCGTTAGCCCTGCCTATAATGAAAAACTGTTTTTT. Its translation: CSVSPAYNEKLFF.

This chain uses TRBV25-1 with TRBJ1-1; D is undetermined. The V gene's germline CDR1 is MGHDK and CDR2 SYGVNS. The CDR3 covers 15 residues. Trimming left V 1 base short and J 5 bases short, with 14 bases between. CDR3 residues: CASSESLTGGTEAFF. In nucleotides, the CDR3 is TGTGCCAGCAGTGAATCCTTGACGGGCGGGACTGAAGCTTTCTTT.

J is TRBJ2-7 and V is TRBV10-2; tentatively, D is TRBD1 (5 bases). This CDR3 comprises 14 residues. The V gene's germline CDR1 is WSHSY and CDR2 SAAADI. Trimming left V 3 bases short and J 0 bases short, with 9 bases between. CDR3 in DNA: TGCGCCAGCAGTGACACAGGTTTCTCCTACGAGCAGTACTTC. This sequence encodes CASSDTGFSYEQYF.

This clone was seen a single time. The V and J genes are TRBV30 and TRBJ2-7, with TRBD1 as a possible D gene (6 bases). Germline V gives CDR1 GTSNPN, CDR2 SVGIG (reference sequence). Trimming removed 2 bases from V and 6 bases from J, with 11 bases in between. This CDR3 has 12 residues. The CDR3 here is CAWSPGDREQYF. CDR3 nucleotides: TGTGCCTGGAGTCCAGGGGATCGCGAGCAGTACTTC.

The rearrangement uses TRBV19 and TRBJ1-5, with 7 bases that match TRBD1. The ends lost 6 bases at V and 1 base at J; junction bases unmatched: 3. The germline gives CDR1 LNHDA, CDR2 SQIVND (reference sequence). This CDR3 contains 14 residues. The CDR3, as DNA: TGTGCCAGTAGGACAGGGAACAGCAATCAGCCCCAGCATTTT. Protein sequence: CASRTGNSNQPQHF.

The gene calls are TRBV28 and TRBJ2-1, with TRBD1 identical over 7 bases. This CDR3 has 15 residues. The germline gives CDR1 MDHEN, CDR2 SYDVKM. Trimming took 6 bases from V and 5 from J; bases not matched to a gene: 10. The CDR3 DNA reads TGTGCCAGCAGATTCTTCGGGACAGTCAACAATGAGCAGTTCTTC. Translating it yields CASRFFGTVNNEQFF.

This rearrangement joins TRBV2 to TRBJ1-5; TRBD1 might be the D (6 bases). Germline CDR1 reads SNHLY; CDR2 reads FYNNEI. Trimming took 7 bases from V and 4 from J, leaving 11 bases between them. CDR3 length equals 13 residues. The CDR3 DNA reads TGTGCCAGCAACGGACAGTGGAATCAGCCCCAGCATTTT. Translated, it gives CASNGQWNQPQHF.

This chain joins TRBV30 and TRBJ1-2; D is perhaps TRBD1 (6 bases). The CDR3 has 14 residues. Germline V CDR1 and CDR2: GTSNPN, SVGIG (reference sequence). V was clipped by 4 bases and J by 4 bases, with 16 bases between them. The CDR3 DNA reads TGTGCCTGGACCCCCGGGGGCTCAGCCTATGGCTACACCTTC. The encoded protein is CAWTPGGSAYGYTF.

The chain employs TRBV5-1 and TRBJ1-1, with 8 bases matching TRBD1. After removal of 3 bases from V and 10 bases from J, the junction contained 17 bases not matched to a gene. Germline V gives CDR1 SGHRS, CDR2 YFSETQ. The CDR3 contains 16 residues. CDR3 residues: CASSSSTWSWTGRAFF. The CDR3 bases are TGCGCCAGCAGCTCTTCAACTTGGTCCTGGACAGGGCGAGCTTTCTTT.

The chain joins TRBV5-6 to TRBJ2-3, with 13 bases aligning to TRBD2. This CDR3 spans 15 amino acids. V trimming: 2 bases; J trimming: 6 bases; junction bases outside the gene matches: 3. Germline values: CDR1 SGHDT, CDR2 YYEEEE. The DNA of the CDR3 is TGTGCCAGCAGCTTCAAGACTAGCGGGGGGGATACGCAGTATTTT. Residues: CASSFKTSGGDTQYF. The full variable domain, with the rest looked up from reference TRBV5-6 and TRBJ2-3, is DAGVTQSPTHLIKTRGQQVTLRCSPKSGHDTVSWYQQALGQGPQFIFQYYEEEERQRGNFPDRFSGHQFPNYSSELNVNALLLGDSALYLCASSFKTSGGDTQYFGPGTRLTVL.

The CDR3 coding sequence is TGTGCCAGCAGCTTAGTGGGCGGGGGCTCCTACAATGAGCAGTTCTTC. Translated: CASSLVGGGSYNEQFF. The rearrangement uses TRBV7-2 and TRBJ2-1; 7 bases fit TRBD2. The CDR3 is 16 residues long. Germline lookup yields CDR1 SGHTA and CDR2 FQGNSA. After removal of 1 base from V and 0 bases from J, the junction contained 3 bases not matched to a gene.

This chain uses TRBV27 with TRBJ2-4; no firm D call. V was cut by 3 bases and J by 3 bases, with 6 bases left in between. The CDR3 loop spans 13 amino acids. The germline CDR1 and CDR2 sequences are MNHEY and SMNVEV (reference sequence). The CDR3 sequence: CASSFIDKNIQYF. The CDR3 DNA is TGTGCCAGCAGTTTTATTGACAAAAACATTCAGTACTTC.

J is TRBJ2-1 and V is TRBV7-3, with 8 positions matching TRBD2. V gave up 10 bases and J gave up 8 bases; unmatched junction bases: 10. Germline V gene lookup returns CDR1 SGHTA and CDR2 FQGTGA. The CDR3 covers 13 residues. Here the CDR3 DNA reads TGTGCCACCTCCCCGACTAGCGCGGATGAGCAGTTCTTC. Translated: CATSPTSADEQFF.

V gene TRBV19 combines with J gene TRBJ1-1, with D hard to call. The CDR3 sequence is 14 residues long. Trimming left V 5 bases short and J 1 base short, with 11 bases between. Germline CDR1 and CDR2: LNHDA and SQIVND (reference sequence). The CDR3 is CASSLRTANTEAFF. The CDR3 coding sequence is TGTGCCAGTAGTTTGCGGACGGCGAACACTGAAGCTTTCTTT.

The chain has TRBV6-1 and TRBJ2-1; 12 nucleotides agree with TRBD2. The CDR3 is 20 residues long. Germline values: CDR1 MNHNS, CDR2 SASEGT. The J segment lost 2 bases and the V segment lost 0 bases, leaving 11 bases of the junction unmatched. The CDR3, as DNA: TGTGCCAGCAGTGAAGCAAGGCGGGGACTAGCGGGTAAGACCTACAATGAGCAGTTCTTC. Protein product: CASSEARRGLAGKTYNEQFF.

The chain recombines TRBV27 with TRBJ2-2, with D perhaps matching TRBD2 (6 bases). CDR1 and CDR2 from the germline V gene are MNHEY and SMNVEV (reference sequence). V lost 2 bases, J lost 5 bases, and 9 bases lay in between. The CDR3 loop spans 14 amino acids. CDR3: CASSLRERTGELFF. The CDR3 region has the DNA TGTGCCAGCAGTTTACGGGAGAGGACCGGGGAGCTGTTTTTT.

The genes are TRBV20-1 and TRBJ2-7; possibly TRBD1 for D (5 bases). Germline CDR1 DFQATT, CDR2 SNEGSKA (reference sequence). Trimming shortened V by 5 bases and J by 3 bases, and 8 bases separated the two germline ends. The CDR3 totals 11 residues. CDR3: CSAGDSYEQYF. The CDR3, as DNA: TGCAGTGCTGGCGACAGCTACGAGCAGTACTTC.

This clone was observed a single time. The chain links TRBV6-6 to TRBJ1-2; tentatively, D is TRBD1 (5 bases). The V and J ends lost 0 bases and 3 bases respectively, with 14 bases between them. The germline V gene has CDR1 MNHNY and CDR2 SVGAGI (reference sequence). This CDR3 region has 16 residues. CDR3 DNA sequence: TGTGCCAGCAGTTACTCATTAGGGCAGGGAGACTATGGCTACACCTTC. It encodes CASSYSLGQGDYGYTF.

This rearrangement joins TRBV28 to TRBJ2-7; 8 bases match TRBD2. Germline CDR1 and CDR2: MDHEN and SYDVKM. The CDR3 loop spans 17 amino acids. The junction had 17 bases not matched to a gene; V was cut back by 5 bases and J by 5 bases. The CDR3 protein is CASSTPSPAGAPHEQYF. The CDR3 bases are TGTGCCAGCAGTACCCCAAGCCCAGCGGGAGCTCCTCACGAGCAGTACTTC. Full variable domain (remainder filled in from reference TRBV28 and TRBJ2-7): DVKVTQSSRYLVKRTGEKVFLECVQDMDHENMFWYRQDPGLGLRLIYFSYDVKMKEKGDIPEGYSVSREKKERFSLILESASTNQTSMYLCASSTPSPAGAPHEQYFGPGTRLTVT.

V is TRBV24-1 and J is TRBJ2-3, with 11 bases that match TRBD1. This CDR3 spans 15 amino acids. J lost 5 bases, V lost 3 bases, and 3 bases had no gene match. Germline lookup yields CDR1 KGHDR and CDR2 SFDVKD. Here the CDR3 reads CATSDRDRGGDTQYF. In DNA, the CDR3 is TGTGCCACCAGTGATCGGGACAGGGGGGGAGATACGCAGTATTTT.